This T cell receptor beta chain was recorded in a study of T cell responses to AZD1222 COVID-19 vaccine. General observations from the study: Close to half of all spike-specific TCRs reportedly target regions of the variants that are unmutated.

In the case of this clone: What it recognizes is unknown.

The CDR3 totals 13 residues. Germline V gene sequence: CDR1 SGHTA, CDR2 FQGNSA. V lost 3 bases to trimming and J lost 10 bases, with 13 bases between them. Assay used: immunoSEQ multiplex PCR; TCRdb lists only in-frame clones, some missing. The table has 150,000 or so clones, approximately 90% seen once. Sequencing used peripheral blood, obtained after recovery from COVID-19. The chain is built from TRBV7-2 and TRBJ2-1, with no clear D. This receptor was taken from an adult who had recovered from COVID-19. The CDR3 DNA is TGTGCCAGCAGCTTGGCCAGAACGGCCGAGCAGTTCTTC. This sequence encodes CASSLARTAEQFF.